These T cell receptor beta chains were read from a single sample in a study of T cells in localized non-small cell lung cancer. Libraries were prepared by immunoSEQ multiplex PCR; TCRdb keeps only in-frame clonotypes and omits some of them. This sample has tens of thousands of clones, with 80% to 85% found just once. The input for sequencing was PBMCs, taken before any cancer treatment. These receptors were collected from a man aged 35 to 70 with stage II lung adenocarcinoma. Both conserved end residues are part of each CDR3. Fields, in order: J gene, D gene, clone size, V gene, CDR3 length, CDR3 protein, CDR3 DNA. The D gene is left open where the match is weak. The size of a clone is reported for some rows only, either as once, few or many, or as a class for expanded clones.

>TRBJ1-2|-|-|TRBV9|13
CASSVVMGYGYTF
TGTGCCAGCAGCGTAGTAATGGGCTATGGCTACACCTTC
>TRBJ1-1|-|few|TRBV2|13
CASRRLMNTEAFF
TGTGCCAGCAGACGGCTCATGAACACTGAAGCTTTCTTT
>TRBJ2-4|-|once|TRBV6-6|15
CASSYPTGNKNIQYF
TGTGCCAGCAGTTACCCTACAGGGAACAAAAACATTCAGTACTTC
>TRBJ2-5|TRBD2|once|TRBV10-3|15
CAISWVAGDLETQYF
TGTGCCATCAGTTGGGTAGCGGGAGATTTGGAGACCCAGTACTTC
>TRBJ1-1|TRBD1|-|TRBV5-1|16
CASSLGTVLMNTEAFF
TGCGCCAGCAGCCTAGGGACAGTCTTGATGAACACTGAAGCTTTCTTT
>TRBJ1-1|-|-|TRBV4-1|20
CASSQDAHIRVEGRRTEAFF
TGCGCCAGCAGCCAAGATGCCCACATCAGGGTAGAGGGGCGACGGACTGAAGCTTTCTTT
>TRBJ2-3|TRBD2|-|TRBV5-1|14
CASSLLAGADTQYF
TGCGCCAGCAGCTTACTAGCGGGAGCAGATACGCAGTATTTT
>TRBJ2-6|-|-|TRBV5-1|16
CASSPTSFPGANVLTF
TGCGCCAGCAGCCCTACTAGCTTCCCTGGGGCCAACGTCCTGACTTTC
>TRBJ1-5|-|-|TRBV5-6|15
CASSFSQYSNQPQHF
TGTGCCAGCAGCTTCTCCCAGTATAGCAATCAGCCCCAGCATTTT
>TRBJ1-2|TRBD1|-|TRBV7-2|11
CASSLEGGKTF
TGTGCCAGCAGCTTAGAAGGGGGCAAGACCTTC
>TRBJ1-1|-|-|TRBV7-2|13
CASSLGRNTEAFF
TGTGCCAGCAGCTTAGGGCGGAACACTGAAGCTTTCTTT
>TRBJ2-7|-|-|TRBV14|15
CASSQGNPTTYEQYF
TGTGCCAGCAGCCAAGGTAACCCTACCACCTACGAGCAGTACTTC
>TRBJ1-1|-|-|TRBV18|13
CASSPILNTEAFF
TGTGCCAGCTCACCGATACTGAACACTGAAGCTTTCTTT
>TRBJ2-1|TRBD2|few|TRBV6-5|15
CASNAWGVAGVEQFF
TGTGCCAGCAACGCTTGGGGGGTAGCGGGGGTTGAGCAGTTCTTC
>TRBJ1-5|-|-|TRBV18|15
CASSPGQGQVQPQHF
TGTGCCAGCTCACCAGGGCAGGGGCAGGTTCAGCCCCAGCATTTT
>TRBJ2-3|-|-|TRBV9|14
CASSARSSTDTQYF
TGTGCCAGCAGCGCCAGAAGTAGCACAGATACGCAGTATTTT
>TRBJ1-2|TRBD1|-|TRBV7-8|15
CASSGDRGIIVGYTF
TGTGCCAGCAGCGGGGACAGGGGTATAATAGTTGGCTACACCTTC
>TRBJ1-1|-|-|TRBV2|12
CASSFTGIEAFF
TGTGCCAGCAGCTTTACAGGGATCGAAGCTTTCTTT
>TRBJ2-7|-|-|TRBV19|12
CASSLQGYEQYF
TGTGCCAGTAGTCTACAGGGCTACGAGCAGTACTTC
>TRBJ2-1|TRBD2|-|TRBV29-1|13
CSVRSGRANEQFF
TGCAGCGTTCGTAGCGGGAGGGCCAATGAGCAGTTCTTC
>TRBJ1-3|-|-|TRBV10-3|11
CAISAGNTIYF
TGTGCCATCAGTGCTGGAAACACCATATATTTT
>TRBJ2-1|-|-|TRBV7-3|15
CASSSQGVSEDEQFF
TGTGCCAGCAGCTCCCAGGGCGTCAGTGAGGATGAGCAGTTCTTC
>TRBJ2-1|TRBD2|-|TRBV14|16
CASSQLGLAGDNEQFF
TGTGCCAGCAGCCAACTCGGACTAGCGGGAGACAATGAGCAGTTCTTC
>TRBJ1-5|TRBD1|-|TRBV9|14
CASSVGTVNQPQHF
TGTGCCAGCAGCGTCGGGACAGTCAATCAGCCCCAGCATTTT
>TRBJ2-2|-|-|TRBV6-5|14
CASSYSGGPGELFF
TGTGCCAGCAGTTACTCGGGGGGTCCCGGGGAGCTGTTTTTT
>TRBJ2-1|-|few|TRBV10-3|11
CAISAGNEQFF
TGTGCCATCAGTGCGGGCAATGAGCAGTTCTTC
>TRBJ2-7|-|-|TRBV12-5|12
CASGSDRFEQYF
TGTGCTAGTGGTTCCGACAGGTTCGAGCAGTACTTC
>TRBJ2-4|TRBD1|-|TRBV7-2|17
CASSLEVTGVAKNIQYF
TGTGCCAGCAGCTTAGAGGTAACAGGGGTAGCCAAAAACATTCAGTACTTC
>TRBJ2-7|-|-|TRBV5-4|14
CASSLEGRPHEQYF
TGTGCCAGCAGCTTGGAGGGCCGACCCCACGAGCAGTACTTC
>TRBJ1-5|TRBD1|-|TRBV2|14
CASSGAGGGQPQHF
TGTGCCAGCAGTGGAGCAGGGGGCGGACAGCCCCAGCATTTT
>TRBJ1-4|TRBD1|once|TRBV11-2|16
CASSLQGGTGGEKLFF
TGTGCCAGCAGCTTACAAGGAGGGACAGGCGGTGAAAAACTGTTTTTT
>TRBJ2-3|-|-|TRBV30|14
CAWTISVLGNTQYF
TGTGCCTGGACCATCTCTGTTCTGGGGAATACGCAGTATTTT
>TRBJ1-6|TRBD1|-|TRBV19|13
CASSSQGASPLHF
TGTGCCAGTAGTAGCCAGGGGGCGTCACCCCTCCACTTT
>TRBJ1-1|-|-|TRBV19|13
CASSRQVYTEAFF
TGTGCCAGTAGTAGACAGGTATACACTGAAGCTTTCTTT
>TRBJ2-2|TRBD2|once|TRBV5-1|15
CASSLAGGPAGELFF
TGCGCCAGCAGCTTAGCGGGAGGGCCTGCCGGGGAGCTGTTTTTT
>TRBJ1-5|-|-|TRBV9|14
CASSEGSINQPQHF
TGTGCCAGCAGCGAAGGGTCGATAAATCAGCCCCAGCATTTT
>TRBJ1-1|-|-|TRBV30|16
CAWSVRSDPLDTEAFF
TGTGCCTGGAGTGTAAGGTCAGACCCGTTGGACACTGAAGCTTTCTTT
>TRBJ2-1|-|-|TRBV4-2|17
CASSQNLAENLYNEQFF
TGTGCCAGCAGCCAGAATTTAGCAGAAAACCTCTACAATGAGCAGTTCTTC
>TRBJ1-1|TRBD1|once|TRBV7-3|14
CASSLKGQGRRAFF
TGTGCCAGCAGCTTAAAGGGACAGGGGCGGCGAGCTTTCTTT
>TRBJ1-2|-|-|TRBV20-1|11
CSAKRVDGYTF
TGCAGTGCGAAGAGGGTAGATGGCTACACCTTC
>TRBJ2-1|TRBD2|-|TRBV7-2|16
CASSLNAGGTYNEQFF
TGTGCCAGCAGCTTAAACGCGGGAGGGACCTACAATGAGCAGTTCTTC
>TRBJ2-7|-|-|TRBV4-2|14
CASNLDASSYEQYF
TGTGCCAGCAATTTGGACGCGAGCTCCTACGAGCAGTACTTC
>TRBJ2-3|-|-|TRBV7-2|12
CASSSRTDTQYF
TGTGCCAGCAGCTCCCGCACAGATACGCAGTATTTT
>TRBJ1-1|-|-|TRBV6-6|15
CASSYGGLQNTEAFF
TGTGCCAGCAGTTATGGAGGCTTACAGAACACTGAAGCTTTCTTT
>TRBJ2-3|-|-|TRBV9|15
CASSPRDGLTDTQYF
TGTGCCAGCAGCCCCCGGGACGGTTTAACAGATACGCAGTATTTT
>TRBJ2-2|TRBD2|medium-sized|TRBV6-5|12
CASSLLAGELFF
TGTGCCAGCAGTTTACTAGCGGGGGAGCTGTTTTTT
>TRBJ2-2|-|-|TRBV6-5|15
CASSYRDTNTGELFF
TGTGCCAGCAGTTACAGGGACACCAACACCGGGGAGCTGTTTTTT
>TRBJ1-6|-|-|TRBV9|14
CASSVVHTDSPLHF
TGTGCCAGCAGCGTAGTCCATACGGATTCACCCCTCCACTTT
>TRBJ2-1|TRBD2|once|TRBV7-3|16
CASSRGLAGQYNEQFF
TGTGCCAGCAGCCGAGGACTAGCGGGACAATACAATGAGCAGTTCTTC
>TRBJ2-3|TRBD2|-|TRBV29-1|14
CSVELAGGTDTQYF
TGCAGCGTTGAGCTAGCGGGGGGGACAGATACGCAGTATTTT
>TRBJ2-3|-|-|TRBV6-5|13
CASTGTSSDTQYF
TGTGCCAGCACCGGGACTTCCTCAGATACGCAGTATTTT
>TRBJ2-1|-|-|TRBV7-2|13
CASSLAFHNEQFF
TGTGCCAGCAGCTTAGCTTTCCACAATGAGCAGTTCTTC
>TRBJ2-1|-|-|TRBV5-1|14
CASQLTGTVNEQFF
TGCGCCAGCCAACTTACGGGGACGGTGAATGAGCAGTTCTTC
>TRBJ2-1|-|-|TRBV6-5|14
CASSTQPSYHEQFF
TGTGCCAGCAGTACCCAGCCTAGCTACCATGAGCAGTTCTTC
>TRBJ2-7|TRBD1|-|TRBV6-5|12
CTSSRGKYEQYF
TGTACCAGCAGCAGGGGGAAGTACGAGCAGTACTTC
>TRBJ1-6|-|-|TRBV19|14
CASSQSSYNSPLHF
TGTGCCAGTAGTCAAAGCTCCTATAATTCACCCCTCCACTTT